This T cell receptor (beta chain) stems from a study of blood T cell repertoires in COVID-19. Study-level background: In each case, the material was cDNA or gDNA derived from T cells, B-cell-depleted T cells, or PBMCs.

Germline V gene data show CDR1 as SNHLY and CDR2 as FYNNEI. The CDR3 length is 13 residues. V gave up 6 bases and J gave up 5 bases; unmatched junction bases: 6. Clones were sequenced by immunoSEQ multiplex PCR, and TCRdb holds only the in-frame ones, with some missing. Here the sample spans some 100,000 clones, about 89% being singletons. The sequencing sample was made of peripheral blood. The receptor comes from a man in his forties or fifties with acute or convalescent COVID-19. V is TRBV2 and J is TRBJ1-2, with 7 bases fitting TRBD1. The CDR3: CASRGGQTYGYTF. The CDR3 DNA is TGTGCCAGCAGAGGGGGACAGACGTATGGCTACACCTTC.